One and the same sample provided the 4 T cell receptor beta chains below, sequenced in a study of blood T cell repertoires in COVID-19. TCRdb's table, derived via immunoSEQ multiplex PCR, lists solely in-frame clones and lacks some. The sample contains a few hundred thousand clones, approximately 88% of which appear only once. Sample: PBMCs or T cells enriched from blood (not recorded which). All receptors come from a woman aged 40 to 55 who had recovered from COVID-19.

This clone has a single count. The sample contains more than one DNA sequence encoding this CDR3. The V call is TRBV2, the J call TRBJ1-5; 8 bases are a match to TRBD1. The CDR3 length is 14 residues. Germline V CDR1 and CDR2: SNHLY, FYNNEI. V shed 6 bases, J shed 4 bases, and the junction held 5 bases outside the gene matches. The CDR3 reads CASSLDRVNQPQHF. The DNA for the CDR3 is TGTGCCAGCAGCCTGGACAGGGTGAATCAGCCCCAGCATTTT.

Only one count was recorded for this clone. The V gene is TRBV12-3 or TRBV12-4, the J gene TRBJ2-7; D ambiguous. V lost 6 bases, J lost 1 base, and 10 bases lay in between. This CDR3 has 13 residues. The CDR3 coding sequence is TGTGCCAGCAGGGTAGCCCCTTCCTACGAGCAGTACTTC. This codes for CASRVAPSYEQYF.

V and J are TRBV7-2 and TRBJ2-7; 8 bases are shared with TRBD1. The germline gives CDR1 SGHTA, CDR2 FQGNSA. V was pared by 1 base and J by 2 bases, with 4 bases of the junction left unmatched. This CDR3 has 15 amino acids. CDR3 amino acids: CASSLEDRVPYEQYF. DNA for the CDR3: TGTGCCAGCAGCTTAGAGGACAGGGTCCCCTACGAGCAGTACTTC.

The V and J genes are TRBV11-2 and TRBJ1-2; TRBD1 is a possible D gene (5 bases). CDR3 length: 14 amino acids. Germline V gives CDR1 SGHAT, CDR2 FQNNGV. The V end was cut by 1 base, the J end by 5 bases, with 11 bases between. CDR3 amino acids: CASSLAPGPYGYTF. The CDR3 DNA follows: TGTGCCAGCAGCTTAGCCCCAGGGCCGTATGGCTACACCTTC.